Following are 17 T cell receptor beta chains from one sample sequenced in a study of blood T cell repertoires in COVID-19. Libraries were prepared by immunoSEQ multiplex PCR; TCRdb keeps only in-frame clonotypes and omits some of them. The table has about 200,000 clones, 65% to 90% seen once. Sequenced input: peripheral blood. The receptors stem from a human donor in a cohort sampled during active COVID-19.

This clone has a handful of counts. Other DNA sequences within the sample encode an identical CDR3. The J gene is TRBJ2-2, the V gene TRBV10-3, with 8 bases that match TRBD1. The length of the CDR3 is 14 residues. Germline trimming cut 4 bases from V and 5 bases from J; bases unmatched to any gene: 3. Per the germline V gene, CDR1 is ENHRY and CDR2 is SYGVKD. CDR3 sequence reads: CAISGQGATGELFF. The CDR3 nucleotides read TGTGCCATCAGTGGTCAGGGGGCGACCGGGGAGCTGTTTTTT.

The chain uses TRBV11-2 and TRBJ2-7; D gene ambiguous. CDR1 is SGHAT and CDR2 is FQNNGV in the germline V gene. Between the trimmed V and J ends, which lost 3 bases and 2 bases, there was a span of 14 bases. The CDR3 is made up of 15 amino acids. Here the CDR3 reads CASSFTPVTTYEQYF. In DNA, the CDR3 is TGTGCCAGCAGCTTCACGCCAGTCACCACCTACGAGCAGTACTTC.

The genes are TRBV18 and TRBJ1-1; 8 bases fit TRBD1. The CDR3 runs 14 residues. Germline V gives CDR1 KGHSH, CDR2 LQKENI. Trimming cost V 3 bases and J 4 bases; bases outside gene matches: 4. The DNA of the CDR3 is TGTGCCAGCTCACCCAGGACAGGGAGCACTGAAGCTTTCTTT. Translation gives CASSPRTGSTEAFF.

The rearrangement joins TRBV21-1 to TRBJ2-1; the table's D gene call, TRBD1, was not cross checked with the DNA. TRBV21-1 constitutes a pseudogene. CDR3 size: 15 residues. The CDR3 region is CASRDSPSSYNEQFF. The CDR3 bases are TGTGCCAGCAGAGACAGTCCGAGCTCCTACAATGAGCAGTTCTTC.

In this sample, this clone turned up a few times. The V and J genes are TRBV28 and TRBJ2-7; no reliable D call. This CDR3 comprises 13 residues. The germline V and J ends were trimmed by 5 bases and 2 bases, with 10 bases remaining between them. Germline CDR1 and CDR2: MDHEN and SYDVKM. The CDR3 is CASSPSATYEQYF. CDR3 coding DNA: TGTGCCAGCAGTCCGAGCGCTACCTACGAGCAGTACTTC.

The V and J genes are TRBV9 and TRBJ2-1; D possibly corresponds to TRBD2 (5 bases). Trimming took 3 bases from V and 7 from J, leaving 14 bases between them. The CDR3 has 14 residues. Germline V CDR1 and CDR2: SGDLS, YYNGEE. CDR3 loop: CASSGGKGLNEQFF. The DNA of the CDR3 is TGTGCCAGCAGCGGAGGGAAGGGCTTGAATGAGCAGTTCTTC.

This clone was observed once. The CDR3 is CASSLGLGTEAFF. The DNA of the CDR3 is TGTGCCAGCAGCTTGGGTCTAGGCACTGAAGCTTTCTTT. V is TRBV5-5 and J is TRBJ1-1, with unresolved D. V lost 0 bases to trimming and J lost 4 bases, with 7 bases between them. The CDR3 is 13 amino acids. CDR1 and CDR2 from the germline V gene are SGHKS and YYEKEE (reference sequence).

V and J are TRBV10-3 and TRBJ1-2; 7 nucleotides align to TRBD1. V was pared by 6 bases and J by 4 bases, with 8 bases of the junction left unmatched. CDR3 length: 14 residues. Looked up from germline, CDR1 is ENHRY and CDR2 is SYGVKD. The CDR3 nucleotides are TGTGCCATCAGGGAAACAGGGGCCCGCTATGGCTACACCTTC. It is translated as CAIRETGARYGYTF.

A single count supports this clone. The chain uses TRBV2 and TRBJ1-5; D call uncertain. The germline V gene encodes CDR1 SNHLY and CDR2 FYNNEI. This CDR3 is 13 amino acids long. Trimming cost V 6 bases and J 6 bases, with 12 bases left between them. The DNA of the CDR3 is TGTGCCAGCAGCCGAGAGGAGGGTCAGCCCCAGCATTTT. It is translated as CASSREEGQPQHF.

The chain joins TRBV3-1 (or the pseudogene TRBV3-2) to TRBJ2-7, with 9 bases fitting TRBD2. V gave up 1 base and J gave up 3 bases; unmatched junction bases: 1. CDR1 and CDR2 from the germline V gene are LGHDT and YNNKEL (reference sequence). This CDR3 is 14 amino acids long. The CDR3 is CASSQGGRGYEQYF. CDR3 nucleotides: TGTGCCAGCAGCCAAGGCGGGAGGGGCTACGAGCAGTACTTC.

The chain uses TRBV28 and TRBJ1-1; D remains unclear. The CDR3 loop spans 14 amino acids. Germline-derived CDR1 and CDR2 are MDHEN and SYDVKM. Trimming cost V 3 bases and J 4 bases, with 12 bases left between them. In DNA form, the CDR3 reads TGTGCCAGCAGTTTGGTGCAGGTGGGCACTGAAGCTTTCTTT. Protein sequence: CASSLVQVGTEAFF.

The rearrangement links TRBV27 to TRBJ2-1; maybe TRBD1 (6 bases). The CDR3 runs to 15 residues. V lost 5 bases, J lost 2 bases, and 13 bases lay in between. CDR1 is MNHEY and CDR2 is SMNVEV in the germline V gene (reference sequence). CDR3 nucleotide sequence: TGTGCCAGCAGTCACCAGGGGACCACCTACAATGAGCAGTTCTTC. Translating gives CASSHQGTTYNEQFF.

The chain employs TRBV5-1 and TRBJ1-2, with 9 nucleotides matching TRBD1. This CDR3 has 18 amino acids. V gave up 2 bases and J gave up 7 bases; unmatched junction bases: 18. CDR1 is SGHRS and CDR2 is YFSETQ in the germline V gene. The chain's CDR3 is CASSLRATGTGRKAGYTF. Here the CDR3 DNA reads TGCGCCAGCAGCTTACGAGCAACCGGGACAGGGAGGAAGGCTGGCTACACCTTC. The full variable domain, rest sourced from reference TRBV5-1 and TRBJ1-2, is KAGVTQTPRYLIKTRGQQVTLSCSPISGHRSVSWYQQTPGQGLQFLFEYFSETQRNKGNFPGRFSGRQFSNSRSEMNVSTLELGDSALYLCASSLRATGTGRKAGYTFGSGTRLTVV.

V usage is TRBV18 and J usage is TRBJ2-1; weak D call: TRBD2 (6 bases). There are 16 residues in the CDR3. Germline lookup yields CDR1 KGHSH and CDR2 LQKENI. Deletions cut 3 bases from V and 10 bases from J, with 22 bases between. CDR3 DNA sequence: TGTGCCAGCTCACCTTCAAAAGGGGACTCCGGTTGGGAGCAGTTCTTC. Translating gives CASSPSKGDSGWEQFF.

This chain connects TRBV12-3 or TRBV12-4 to TRBJ2-3; the D is unclear. This CDR3 is built from 12 residues. Trimming took 5 bases from V and 4 from J, leaving 7 bases between them. The CDR3 is CASSPLPDTQYF. CDR3 bases: TGTGCCAGCAGTCCCCTCCCAGATACGCAGTATTTT.

The chain has TRBV9 and TRBJ1-5; tentative D call: TRBD1 (5 bases). V was cut by 0 bases and J by 6 bases, with 13 bases left in between. Germline CDR1 and CDR2: SGDLS and YYNGEE. The CDR3 consists of 15 residues. The CDR3 DNA follows: TGTGCCAGCAGCGTAGATGCAGGGAGGGGTCAGCCCCAGCATTTT. Amino acids: CASSVDAGRGQPQHF.

The rearrangement links TRBV2 to TRBJ1-6; D perhaps matches TRBD1 (6 bases). This CDR3 has 13 residues. V was pared by 8 bases and J by 7 bases, with 12 bases between. Looked up from germline, CDR1 is SNHLY and CDR2 is FYNNEI. In nucleotides, the CDR3 is TGTGCCAGCGGGTCAGGGGTAAATTCACCCCTCCACTTT. This gives the protein CASGSGVNSPLHF.